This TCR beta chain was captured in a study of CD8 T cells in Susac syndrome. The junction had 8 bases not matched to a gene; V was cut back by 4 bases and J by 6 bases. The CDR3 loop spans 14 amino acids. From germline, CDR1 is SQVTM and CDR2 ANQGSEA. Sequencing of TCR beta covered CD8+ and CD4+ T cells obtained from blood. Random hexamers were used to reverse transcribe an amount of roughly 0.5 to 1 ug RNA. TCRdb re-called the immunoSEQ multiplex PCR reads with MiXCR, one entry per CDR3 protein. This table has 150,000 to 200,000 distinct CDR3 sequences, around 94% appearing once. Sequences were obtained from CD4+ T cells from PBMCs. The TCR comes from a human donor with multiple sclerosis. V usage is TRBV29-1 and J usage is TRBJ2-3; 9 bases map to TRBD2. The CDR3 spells CSVGPAGGRDTQYF. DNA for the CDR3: TGCAGCGTTGGCCCGGCGGGGGGGAGGGATACGCAGTATTTT.